This is a list of T cell receptor beta chains from one sample in a study of beta chain features in type 1 diabetes. Using immunoSEQ multiplex PCR, the repertoire was profiled, and TCRdb retains in-frame clones only, with some absent. The table shows around 70,000 clones, with more than 45% occurring only once. The sequenced sample was central memory CD4+ T cells from blood. These receptors were collected from a man aged 25 to 40 with type 1 diabetes. The CDR3 runs from the conserved cysteine through the conserved F or W. The order of the fields is V gene, clone size, J gene, CDR3 length, D gene, CDR3 DNA, CDR3 protein. A D gene is named only where the DNA matches it firmly. Some rows have no size entry. The others give once, few or many, or a class for an expanded clone.

v_gene: TRBV11-2; abundance: NA; j_gene: TRBJ2-3; len: 18; d_gene: TRBD2; CDR3nt: TGTGCCAGCAGCTCCCGACCCCCGGGACTAGCCATCACAGATACGCAGTATTTT; CDR3aa: CASSSRPPGLAITDTQYF
v_gene: TRBV10-3; abundance: few; j_gene: TRBJ2-2; len: 14; d_gene: NA; CDR3nt: TGTGCCATCAACGGGTACCTCCAGTCCGGGGAGCTGTTTTTT; CDR3aa: CAINGYLQSGELFF
v_gene: TRBV11-2; abundance: few; j_gene: TRBJ1-2; len: 12; d_gene: NA; CDR3nt: TGTGCCAGCAGCTTAGAGGGGCATGGCTACACCTTC; CDR3aa: CASSLEGHGYTF
v_gene: TRBV6-1; abundance: NA; j_gene: TRBJ2-7; len: 12; d_gene: NA; CDR3nt: TGTGCCAGCAGTGAGAAGAGGGTCGAGCAGTACTTC; CDR3aa: CASSEKRVEQYF
v_gene: TRBV6-5; abundance: NA; j_gene: TRBJ2-7; len: 14; d_gene: TRBD2; CDR3nt: TGTGCCAGCAGGCCACTAGCGCCATCCTACGAGCAGTACTTC; CDR3aa: CASRPLAPSYEQYF
v_gene: TRBV6-6; abundance: NA; j_gene: TRBJ2-4; len: 15; d_gene: NA; CDR3nt: TGTGCCAGCAGTAAGACTAGTCCTTTTGGGACGGGTCAGTACTTC; CDR3aa: CASSKTSPFGTGQYF
v_gene: TRBV9; abundance: NA; j_gene: TRBJ2-3; len: 14; d_gene: NA; CDR3nt: TGTGCCAGCAGCGTAGATCGGGACACAGATACGCAGTATTTT; CDR3aa: CASSVDRDTDTQYF
v_gene: TRBV5-1; abundance: few; j_gene: TRBJ1-2; len: 13; d_gene: TRBD1; CDR3nt: TGCGCCAGCAGCTTTGCAGGGGACAGTGGCTACACCTTC; CDR3aa: CASSFAGDSGYTF
v_gene: TRBV19; abundance: NA; j_gene: TRBJ2-7; len: 16; d_gene: TRBD2; CDR3nt: TGTGCCAGTAGAACCATACACACTAGCGGGAGCCACGAGCAGTACTTC; CDR3aa: CASRTIHTSGSHEQYF
v_gene: TRBV6-5; abundance: NA; j_gene: TRBJ2-3; len: 14; d_gene: TRBD2; CDR3nt: TGTGCCAGAGGGACTAGCGGGAATTCAAATACGCAGTATTTT; CDR3aa: CARGTSGNSNTQYF
v_gene: TRBV5-4; abundance: NA; j_gene: TRBJ2-3; len: 13; d_gene: NA; CDR3nt: TGTGCCAGCAGCTTGGCCGAGGCAGATACGCAGTATTTT; CDR3aa: CASSLAEADTQYF
v_gene: TRBV2; abundance: few; j_gene: TRBJ2-3; len: 13; d_gene: NA; CDR3nt: TGTGCCAGCAGTGAGCGATCTGCGGATACGCAGTATTTT; CDR3aa: CASSERSADTQYF
v_gene: TRBV6-6; abundance: NA; j_gene: TRBJ1-2; len: 13; d_gene: NA; CDR3nt: TGTGCCAGCAGCGCAACAGGGCACTATGGCTACACCTTC; CDR3aa: CASSATGHYGYTF
v_gene: TRBV11-3; abundance: NA; j_gene: TRBJ1-1; len: 12; d_gene: NA; CDR3nt: TGTGCCAGCAGCTTACAGAAGATGTCGGCTTTCTTT; CDR3aa: CASSLQKMSAFF
v_gene: TRBV21-1; abundance: few; j_gene: TRBJ1-1; len: 18; d_gene: NA; CDR3nt: TGTGCCAGCAGACCACGCTCGGGACTCCTTCCCCTGAACACTGAAGCTTTCTTT; CDR3aa: CASRPRSGLLPLNTEAFF
v_gene: TRBV15; abundance: NA; j_gene: TRBJ2-7; len: 15; d_gene: NA; CDR3nt: TGTGCCACCTCTTCACCCAGGGGCGCGTTAAACGAGCAGTACTTC; CDR3aa: CATSSPRGALNEQYF
v_gene: TRBV7-9; abundance: few; j_gene: TRBJ2-7; len: 14; d_gene: NA; CDR3nt: TGTGCCAGCAGCCCAGGGTCGGGTCCCTACGAGCAGTACTTC; CDR3aa: CASSPGSGPYEQYF
v_gene: TRBV2; abundance: NA; j_gene: TRBJ1-1; len: 17; d_gene: NA; CDR3nt: TGTGCCAGCAGTGAATTGACAGGCGGCGCGTTGAACACTGAAGCTTTCTTT; CDR3aa: CASSELTGGALNTEAFF
v_gene: TRBV2; abundance: NA; j_gene: TRBJ2-4; len: 18; d_gene: TRBD1; CDR3nt: TGTGCCAGCAGTCCCCCCAGAGGGACAGGGAGGGCCAAAAACATTCAGTACTTC; CDR3aa: CASSPPRGTGRAKNIQYF
v_gene: TRBV7-2; abundance: NA; j_gene: TRBJ2-5; len: 14; d_gene: NA; CDR3nt: TGTGCCAGCAGTGCGACAGGTGGCCAAGAGACCCAATACTTC; CDR3aa: CASSATGGQETQYF
v_gene: TRBV29-1; abundance: few; j_gene: TRBJ1-2; len: 12; d_gene: NA; CDR3nt: TGCAGCGTGGAGGACAGCCATGGGGGCTACACCTTC; CDR3aa: CSVEDSHGGYTF
v_gene: TRBV5-4; abundance: NA; j_gene: TRBJ1-3; len: 16; d_gene: NA; CDR3nt: TGTGCCAGCACGTGGGGTGGGAGTACCTCTGGAAACACCATATATTTT; CDR3aa: CASTWGGSTSGNTIYF
v_gene: TRBV5-1; abundance: few; j_gene: TRBJ2-1; len: 14; d_gene: TRBD1; CDR3nt: TGCGCCAGCAGCCGAGACAGGGGTCTGGGTGAGCAGTTCTTC; CDR3aa: CASSRDRGLGEQFF
v_gene: TRBV2; abundance: few; j_gene: TRBJ1-1; len: 13; d_gene: NA; CDR3nt: TGTGCCAGCAATGCATGGAGGGGCACTGAAGCTTTCTTT; CDR3aa: CASNAWRGTEAFF
v_gene: TRBV5-4; abundance: NA; j_gene: TRBJ2-3; len: 13; d_gene: NA; CDR3nt: TGTGCCAGCAGCACTCGAGGCGCAGATACGCAGTATTTT; CDR3aa: CASSTRGADTQYF
v_gene: TRBV6-1; abundance: NA; j_gene: TRBJ2-5; len: 18; d_gene: NA; CDR3nt: TGTGCCAGCAGTGAAGTCACAGGTGCGACGGTAAGGGGAGAGACCCAGTACTTC; CDR3aa: CASSEVTGATVRGETQYF
v_gene: TRBV6-1; abundance: few; j_gene: TRBJ2-1; len: 14; d_gene: NA; CDR3nt: TGTGCCAGCAGTGAAGCTCAAGGGGTAGGTGAGCAGTTCTTC; CDR3aa: CASSEAQGVGEQFF
v_gene: TRBV5-1; abundance: NA; j_gene: TRBJ2-3; len: 16; d_gene: NA; CDR3nt: TGCGCCAGCAGCCGGAACTCCAGGGGATCAGCAGATACGCAGTATTTT; CDR3aa: CASSRNSRGSADTQYF
v_gene: TRBV4-2; abundance: few; j_gene: TRBJ2-5; len: 18; d_gene: TRBD2; CDR3nt: TGTGCCAGCAGTCCCACTAGCGGGAGTGTCCGTGTAGAAGAGACCCAGTACTTC; CDR3aa: CASSPTSGSVRVEETQYF
v_gene: TRBV2; abundance: NA; j_gene: TRBJ1-5; len: 14; d_gene: NA; CDR3nt: TGTGCCAGCAGTGATAGTGAGGGAGGTGGGGCCCAGCATTTT; CDR3aa: CASSDSEGGGAQHF
v_gene: TRBV7-9; abundance: NA; j_gene: TRBJ2-5; len: 14; d_gene: TRBD2; CDR3nt: TGTGCCACGGAACGGACTAGCGGAAGCGAGACCCAGTACTTC; CDR3aa: CATERTSGSETQYF
v_gene: TRBV15; abundance: NA; j_gene: TRBJ2-3; len: 13; d_gene: NA; CDR3nt: TGTGCCACCAGCAGAGATATACCCCGAGGGCAGTATTTT; CDR3aa: CATSRDIPRGQYF
v_gene: TRBV5-1; abundance: NA; j_gene: TRBJ2-7; len: 15; d_gene: TRBD1; CDR3nt: TGCGCCAGCAGCCGGGACAGGGGTCCCTTGGACGAGCAGTACTTC; CDR3aa: CASSRDRGPLDEQYF
v_gene: TRBV6-6; abundance: few; j_gene: TRBJ2-3; len: 14; d_gene: TRBD2; CDR3nt: TGTGCCAGCAGTCGCGGGGGGGCCACAGATACGCAGTATTTT; CDR3aa: CASSRGGATDTQYF
v_gene: TRBV10-3; abundance: NA; j_gene: TRBJ2-2; len: 18; d_gene: TRBD1; CDR3nt: TGTGCCATCAGTGAGACAAAGGGCCGGGACAGCCGTACCGGGGAGCTGTTTTTT; CDR3aa: CAISETKGRDSRTGELFF
v_gene: TRBV4-1; abundance: once; j_gene: TRBJ1-2; len: 14; d_gene: TRBD1; CDR3nt: TGCGCCAGCAGCCAGTTGGGACAGGGGTATGGCTACACCTTC; CDR3aa: CASSQLGQGYGYTF
v_gene: TRBV2; abundance: NA; j_gene: TRBJ2-5; len: 14; d_gene: TRBD2; CDR3nt: TGTGCCAGCAGTTCCGGGACTAGCGGTTCGGGCGAGTACTTC; CDR3aa: CASSSGTSGSGEYF
v_gene: TRBV5-5; abundance: few; j_gene: TRBJ1-3; len: 15; d_gene: TRBD1; CDR3nt: TGTGCCAGCAGCTTGACAGGGGTCTCTGGAAACACCATATATTTT; CDR3aa: CASSLTGVSGNTIYF
v_gene: TRBV5-1; abundance: NA; j_gene: TRBJ2-2; len: 17; d_gene: TRBD2; CDR3nt: TGCGCCAGCAGCGCAGGCACATCTTCGGGGGGCACCGGGGAGCTGTTTTTT; CDR3aa: CASSAGTSSGGTGELFF
v_gene: TRBV6-1; abundance: once; j_gene: TRBJ2-7; len: 19; d_gene: NA; CDR3nt: TGTGCCAGCAGTGTTCGGGAGAGCTCTTGGGGCCCTCCTTCCTACGAGCAGTACTTC; CDR3aa: CASSVRESSWGPPSYEQYF
v_gene: TRBV27; abundance: NA; j_gene: TRBJ2-7; len: 14; d_gene: NA; CDR3nt: TGTGCCAGCAGTTTGACCTGGAGCTCCTACGAGCAGTACTTC; CDR3aa: CASSLTWSSYEQYF
v_gene: TRBV6-5; abundance: NA; j_gene: TRBJ2-5; len: 13; d_gene: TRBD1; CDR3nt: TGTGCCAGCAGTTCGGACAGGGTGGAGACCCAGTACTTC; CDR3aa: CASSSDRVETQYF
v_gene: TRBV28; abundance: few; j_gene: TRBJ1-2; len: 15; d_gene: NA; CDR3nt: TGTGCCAGCAGTTTATGGGGGGCAAGTGACTATGGCTACACCTTC; CDR3aa: CASSLWGASDYGYTF
v_gene: TRBV30; abundance: NA; j_gene: TRBJ2-1; len: 14; d_gene: TRBD1; CDR3nt: TGTGCCTGGAAGACAGGGCTCTCCTACAATGAGCAGTTCTTC; CDR3aa: CAWKTGLSYNEQFF
v_gene: TRBV11-2; abundance: few; j_gene: TRBJ1-1; len: 15; d_gene: TRBD1; CDR3nt: TGTGCCAGCAGCTTAGGCGACAGGGGGAACACTGAAGCTTTCTTT; CDR3aa: CASSLGDRGNTEAFF
v_gene: TRBV19; abundance: NA; j_gene: TRBJ2-7; len: 16; d_gene: TRBD1; CDR3nt: TGTGCCAGTAGTCCAGGACAGGGATATTCTTCCTACGAGCAGTACTTC; CDR3aa: CASSPGQGYSSYEQYF
v_gene: TRBV11-1; abundance: NA; j_gene: TRBJ2-3; len: 16; d_gene: TRBD1; CDR3nt: TGTGCCAGCAGCTTAGAAGGGGGCCGTCGCACAGATACGCAGTATTTT; CDR3aa: CASSLEGGRRTDTQYF
v_gene: TRBV9; abundance: once; j_gene: TRBJ1-2; len: 13; d_gene: NA; CDR3nt: TGTGCCAGCAGCCCCCAGGGTTCCTATGGCTACACCTTC; CDR3aa: CASSPQGSYGYTF
v_gene: TRBV29-1; abundance: NA; j_gene: TRBJ1-2; len: 12; d_gene: NA; CDR3nt: TGCAGCGTTGAAGGGCAGGGTGGTGGCTACACCTTC; CDR3aa: CSVEGQGGGYTF
v_gene: TRBV5-1; abundance: NA; j_gene: TRBJ1-1; len: 14; d_gene: NA; CDR3nt: TGCGCCAGCAGGGCTTCGACAGAGAACACTGAAGCTTTCTTT; CDR3aa: CASRASTENTEAFF
v_gene: TRBV30; abundance: NA; j_gene: TRBJ2-7; len: 15; d_gene: TRBD1; CDR3nt: TGTGCCTGGAGTGTACCCACAGGGGGTAGATACGAGCAGTACTTC; CDR3aa: CAWSVPTGGRYEQYF
v_gene: TRBV11-3; abundance: NA; j_gene: TRBJ2-5; len: 17; d_gene: TRBD2; CDR3nt: TGTGCCAGCAGCCCTCCGGGACTAGCGGGGGGGCGCGAGACCCAGTACTTC; CDR3aa: CASSPPGLAGGRETQYF
v_gene: TRBV5-1; abundance: once; j_gene: TRBJ2-7; len: 15; d_gene: NA; CDR3nt: TGCGCCAGCTCAGCCGGGACACAGAGCTCCTACGAGCAGTACTTC; CDR3aa: CASSAGTQSSYEQYF
v_gene: TRBV19; abundance: NA; j_gene: TRBJ2-7; len: 15; d_gene: TRBD2; CDR3nt: TGTGCCAGTAGTATCAGCGGGGCCATACCCTACGAGCAGTACTTC; CDR3aa: CASSISGAIPYEQYF
v_gene: TRBV5-4; abundance: NA; j_gene: TRBJ1-3; len: 17; d_gene: NA; CDR3nt: TGTGCCAGCAGCTTGGTCCCTCAGGGTGGCGCTGGAAACACCATATATTTT; CDR3aa: CASSLVPQGGAGNTIYF
v_gene: TRBV29-1; abundance: few; j_gene: TRBJ2-5; len: 13; d_gene: TRBD2; CDR3nt: TGCAGCGTCGGGACTAGCGCCGAAGAGACCCAGTACTTC; CDR3aa: CSVGTSAEETQYF
v_gene: TRBV18; abundance: NA; j_gene: TRBJ2-2; len: 15; d_gene: NA; CDR3nt: TGTGCCAGCTCACCGGCCGTACGGGGCACCGGGGAGCTGTTTTTT; CDR3aa: CASSPAVRGTGELFF
v_gene: TRBV25-1; abundance: NA; j_gene: TRBJ2-7; len: 13; d_gene: NA; CDR3nt: TGTGCCAGCAGTGGGTACAGGGCCTACGAGCAGTACTTC; CDR3aa: CASSGYRAYEQYF
v_gene: TRBV5-1; abundance: medium-sized; j_gene: TRBJ2-7; len: 14; d_gene: TRBD1; CDR3nt: TGCGCCAGCGCCCCCGGGACAGGGGTCTACGAGCAGTACTTC; CDR3aa: CASAPGTGVYEQYF